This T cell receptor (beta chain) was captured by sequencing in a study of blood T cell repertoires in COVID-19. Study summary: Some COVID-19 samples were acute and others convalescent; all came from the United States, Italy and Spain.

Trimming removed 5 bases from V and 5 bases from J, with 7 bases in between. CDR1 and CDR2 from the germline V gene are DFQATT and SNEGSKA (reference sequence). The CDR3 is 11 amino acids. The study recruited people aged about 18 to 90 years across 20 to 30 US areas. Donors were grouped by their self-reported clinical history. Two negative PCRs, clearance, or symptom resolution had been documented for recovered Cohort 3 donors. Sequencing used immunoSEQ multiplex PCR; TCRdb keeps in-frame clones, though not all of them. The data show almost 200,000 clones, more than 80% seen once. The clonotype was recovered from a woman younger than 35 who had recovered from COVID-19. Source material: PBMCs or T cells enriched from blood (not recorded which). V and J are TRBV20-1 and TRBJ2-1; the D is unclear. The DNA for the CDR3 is TGCAGTGCTCACGACAACAATGAGCAGTTCTTC. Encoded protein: CSAHDNNEQFF.